This T cell receptor (beta chain) was profiled in a study of T cell changes during pregnancy in multiple sclerosis (dated by TCRdb to between 2019 and 2020). About the full investigation: In women with multiple sclerosis, the researchers looked at how the T cell repertoire shifted as pregnancy progressed.

Library creation used the immunoSEQ multiplex PCR assay. TCRdb mirrors the immuneACCESS table, restricted to in-frame sequences. Some clones are absent from its copies; in checked studies, under half trace to an unresolved V gene, and the reason for the others is unknown. This sample is represented by about 44,000 clones; about 96% of them were singletons. Of the sample, about 0.92% is held by the ten largest clones. In regard to this clone: There is no known antigen for this receptor. Base qualities are not recorded, but no much larger clone differs from it by a single base.

The CDR3 goes from the cysteine to the phenylalanine over 16 residues. The DNA shown is the 48-base CDR3, in frame from base 1. V has 3 bases trimmed and J has 5 bases trimmed; junction bases matching no gene number 9. CDR1 and CDR2 were assigned from the germline V gene as SGHAT and FQNNGV. Recombination connected TRBV11-2 to TRBJ2-3, and 9 bases in between align with TRBD2. Sequences were derived from peripheral blood, sampled in the second trimester of pregnancy. This receptor was identified in a female donor with multiple sclerosis, enrolled in a pregnancy study. In nucleotide form, the sequence is TGTGCCAGCAGCTTCGTTCGGCGGGAGGGGGGAGATACGCAGTATTTT. Its product reads: CASSFVRREGGDTQYF.